This T cell receptor beta chain was found in a study of OX40 agonist ivuxolimab in advanced cancers. Whole-study context: Partial responses were recorded for three patients, including one with hepatocellular carcinoma and two with cutaneous melanoma.

Germline V gene sequence: CDR1 MGHRA, CDR2 YSYEKL. CDR3 length equals 14 residues. Trimming took 5 bases from V and 10 from J, leaving 20 bases between them. Sequenced by immunoSEQ multiplex PCR; TCRdb stores in-frame clones only, minus some. The data hold roughly 24,000 clones, with nearly 80% observed a single time. This chain joins TRBV4-1 and TRBJ1-1; maybe TRBD1 (6 bases). The TCR originated in an adult with an advanced solid tumor such as melanoma, head and neck, liver or kidney cancer. The material was CD4+ or CD8+ T cells sorted from blood, obtained in a trial of the OX40 agonist ivuxolimab. This CDR3 is CASSNTGLDAVAFF. The CDR3 DNA follows: TGCGCCAGCAGCAATACAGGGCTCGATGCCGTAGCTTTCTTT.